Shown below are 21 T cell receptor beta chains from a single sample sequenced in a study of T cell repertoires in cytomegalovirus infection. TCRdb called the reads again in MiXCR, with one record for every CDR3 protein. The repertoire consists of a few hundred thousand distinct CDR3 sequences, with 35% to 50% occurring once and the leading ten covering about half. Antigens for these TCRs are unknown. Sequencing used cultured PBMCs, obtained from culture after CMV antigen stimulation. All receptors derive from a human donor in good health (CMV status not recorded). Some clones in this sample may be carry-over from other donors' samples.

This chain links TRBV9 with TRBJ2-5, with 8 bases matching TRBD1. V was pared by 2 bases and J by 5 bases, with 8 bases of the junction left unmatched. Per germline, CDR1 SGDLS and CDR2 YYNGEE. This CDR3 is built from 15 residues. CDR3 sequence: CASSVSWTGSETQYF. Written as DNA, the CDR3 is TGTGCCAGCAGCGTCTCGTGGACAGGGTCCGAGACCCAGTACTTC.

The chain recombines TRBV4-1 with TRBJ2-1, with D perhaps TRBD1 (5 bases). V dropped 0 bases and J dropped 9 bases, with 15 bases sitting between them. The CDR3 extends over 15 amino acids. CDR1 and CDR2 from the germline V gene are MGHRA and YSYEKL. CDR3 sequence reads: CASSQDPGIRSEQFF. The CDR3 DNA reads TGCGCCAGCAGCCAAGATCCAGGGATCAGATCTGAGCAGTTCTTC.

The CDR3 region has the DNA TGTGCCAGCAGCCAAGATGAGAATAGCAGGGATACGCAGTATTTT. It is translated as CASSQDENSRDTQYF. This chain uses TRBV4-2 with TRBJ2-3; no reliable D call. Germline V gene data show CDR1 as LGHNA and CDR2 as YNFKEQ. Trimming pared 0 bases from V and 6 bases from J, leaving 13 bases between. This CDR3 contains 15 residues.

This chain joins TRBV7-4 and TRBJ1-1; 9 positions agree with TRBD1. This CDR3 comprises 14 residues. V gave up 0 bases and J gave up 11 bases; unmatched junction bases: 7. Germline CDR1 is SGHVT and CDR2 is SQSDAQ. The CDR3 loop is CASSLAGGQGRAFF. The CDR3 DNA reads as TGTGCCAGCAGCTTAGCGGGGGGACAGGGAAGGGCTTTCTTT.

This chain links TRBV6-1 with TRBJ2-1, with D possibly TRBD2 on 7 matching bases. The CDR3 is 14 amino acids. V shed 1 base and J shed 15 bases, with 19 bases lying between them. Germline V gene sequence: CDR1 MNHNS, CDR2 SASEGT. DNA of the CDR3: TGTGCCAGCAGTGAAGTAGGGGGGGGGGTGAGAGGGTTCTTC. Its translation: CASSEVGGGVRGFF.

This chain uses TRBV19 with TRBJ2-1; D remains unclear. The germline gives CDR1 LNHDA, CDR2 SQIVND (reference sequence). Trimming removed 5 bases from V and 12 bases from J, with 17 bases in between. This CDR3 spans 13 amino acids. CDR3 bases: TGTGCCAGTAGTTCTCGGACCCTTTCGGGGCAGTTCTTC. This translates into CASSSRTLSGQFF.

V is TRBV28 and J is TRBJ1-2; D is uncertain. Per germline, CDR1 MDHEN and CDR2 SYDVKM. The V end was cut by 4 bases, the J end by 5 bases, with 14 bases between. The CDR3 consists of 14 residues. CDR3 sequence: CASSSGDAGYGYTF. For the CDR3, the DNA is TGTGCCAGCAGTTCAGGAGATGCAGGATATGGCTACACCTTC.

V and J are TRBV19 and TRBJ1-2; the D gene is possibly TRBD1 (6 bases). This CDR3 has 15 amino acids. The germline gives CDR1 LNHDA, CDR2 SQIVND (reference sequence). V was clipped by 6 bases and J by 4 bases, with 18 bases between them. The CDR3 coding sequence is TGTGCCAGTAGAGAGGAGTGGGGGGGCGTCTATGGCTACACCTTC. This codes for CASREEWGGVYGYTF.

The chain uses TRBV12-3 or TRBV12-4 and TRBJ2-5; D not certain. V was clipped by 2 bases and J by 4 bases, with 8 bases between them. This CDR3 is built from 13 residues. The CDR3 loop is CASSLPVGETQYF. The CDR3, as DNA: TGTGCCAGCAGTTTACCGGTGGGAGAGACCCAGTACTTC.

V is TRBV6-6 and J is TRBJ2-7; D unresolved. The V gene's germline CDR1 is MNHNY and CDR2 SVGAGI (reference sequence). V dropped 7 bases and J dropped 2 bases, with 12 bases sitting between them. There are 13 residues in the CDR3. Here the CDR3 reads CASKEQQPYEQYF. The CDR3 DNA reads TGTGCCAGCAAAGAGCAACAGCCCTACGAGCAGTACTTC.

This clonotype appeared a few times. This sequence joins TRBV6-5 and TRBJ2-1; 9 positions match TRBD2. V lost 1 base and J lost 8; bases outside the gene matches: 9. This CDR3 is built from 16 residues. CDR1 and CDR2 (germline): MNHEY, SVGAGI. CDR3 loop: CASSYWPSGEIDEQFF. Written as DNA, the CDR3 is TGTGCCAGCAGTTACTGGCCTAGCGGGGAGATTGATGAGCAGTTCTTC.

This clonotype has at least ten counts. The rearrangement joins TRBV6-5 to TRBJ1-5, with D perhaps matching TRBD1 (5 bases). Germline assignment: CDR1 MNHEY and CDR2 SVGAGI. The CDR3 sequence is 13 residues long. The V gene lost 7 bases and the J gene lost 1 base, with 8 bases spanning the gap. The CDR3 nucleotides are TGTGCCAGCAAGCGGGGGAGCAATCAGCCCCAGCATTTT. Translated: CASKRGSNQPQHF.

V usage is TRBV7-2 and J usage is TRBJ1-2; D unclear. V dropped 4 bases and J dropped 4 bases, with 7 bases sitting between them. Germline-derived CDR1 and CDR2 are SGHTA and FQGNSA. This CDR3 has 12 amino acids. Here the CDR3 reads CASSSLTYGYTF. The CDR3, as DNA: TGTGCCAGCAGCTCCCTCACCTATGGCTACACCTTC.

This sequence joins TRBV7-8 and TRBJ2-7, with D perhaps TRBD1 (6 bases). Deletions cut 1 base from V and 3 bases from J, with 16 bases between. This CDR3 is built from 16 residues. From germline, CDR1 is SGHVS and CDR2 FQNEAQ. The CDR3 region is CASSLGGPGRSYEQYF. The CDR3, as DNA: TGTGCCAGCAGCTTAGGGGGGCCGGGAAGAAGCTACGAGCAGTACTTC.

The chain carries TRBV6-5 and TRBJ1-2; perhaps TRBD1 as D (6 bases). V gave up 5 bases and J gave up 1 base, with 17 bases separating them. Germline loops: CDR1 MNHEY, CDR2 SVGAGI. The CDR3 consists of 16 residues. CDR3 region: CASSGGTPFFNYGYTF. In DNA form, the CDR3 reads TGTGCCAGCAGTGGCGGGACACCCTTTTTTAACTATGGCTACACCTTC.

This rearrangement joins TRBV7-2 to TRBJ2-7; 8 nucleotides line up with TRBD2. After removal of 5 bases from V and 0 bases from J, the junction contained 9 bases not matched to a gene. Germline V gene data show CDR1 as SGHTA and CDR2 as FQGNSA. CDR3 length: 16 amino acids. The CDR3 reads CASSQHHSGGSYEQYF. The CDR3 region has the DNA TGTGCCAGCAGCCAACACCACAGCGGGGGCTCCTACGAGCAGTACTTC.

This clonotype occurred many times. The gene calls are TRBV7-2 and TRBJ1-1; no firm D call. The V gene lost 6 bases and the J gene lost 1 base, with 15 bases spanning the gap. The CDR3 has 15 residues. Germline V CDR1 and CDR2: SGHTA, FQGNSA. The CDR3 coding sequence is TGTGCCAGCAGTTACCCAGGAGCCAGGAACACTGAAGCTTTCTTT. It translates to CASSYPGARNTEAFF.

This clonotype was seen many times. J is TRBJ2-1 and V is TRBV7-2; 13 bases are a match to TRBD2. Germline assignment: CDR1 SGHTA and CDR2 FQGNSA. The CDR3 loop spans 15 amino acids. The V and J ends lost 5 bases and 5 bases, in that order; junction bases with no gene match: 3. CDR3 nucleotides: TGTGCCAGCAGCCTCGGGACTAGCGGGAACAATGAGCAGTTCTTC. Protein product: CASSLGTSGNNEQFF.

The chain joins TRBV12-5 to TRBJ2-1; 14 bases are a match to TRBD2. Per the germline V gene, CDR1 is LGHNT and CDR2 is FRNRAP. Trimming took 2 bases from V and 6 from J; bases not matched to a gene: 3. This CDR3 has 16 residues. CDR3 nucleotides: TGTGCTAGTGGTTTGAGACTAGCGGGAGGGAGCAATGAGCAGTTCTTC. This encodes CASGLRLAGGSNEQFF.

This clonotype was detected only a few times. V and J are TRBV19 and TRBJ2-3; D gene uncertain. The CDR3 sequence is 13 residues long. Germline V gene data show CDR1 as LNHDA and CDR2 as SQIVND (reference sequence). V gave up 3 bases and J gave up 1 base, with 5 bases separating them. The CDR3 nucleotides are TGTGCCAGTAGTATGAGACGCACAGATACGCAGTATTTT. Residues: CASSMRRTDTQYF.

This clonotype has just a few counts. The chain links TRBV25-1 to TRBJ2-1; 13 bases map to TRBD2. V shed 5 bases, J shed 6 bases, and the junction held 7 bases outside the gene matches. The CDR3 is 16 amino acids. Germline CDR1 is MGHDK and CDR2 is SYGVNS. CDR3 protein: CASSNPGLAGLNEQFF. The CDR3 coding sequence is TGTGCCAGCAGTAACCCGGGACTAGCGGGACTCAATGAGCAGTTCTTC. Drawing the rest from reference TRBV25-1 and TRBJ2-1, the complete variable domain is EADIYQTPRYLVIGTGKKITLECSQTMGHDKMYWYQQDPGMELHLIHYSYGVNSTEKGDLSSESTVSRIRTEHFPLTLESARPSHTSQYLCASSNPGLAGLNEQFFGPGTRLTVL.